This T cell receptor beta chain was sequenced during a study of cytomegalovirus exposure and HLA in healthy donors. Study-level points and caveats: A later analysis showed that HLA-associated TCR beta chains had undergone more clonal expansion than equally common others.

PCR primers comprised 60 Vbeta and 13 Jbeta primers. As processed by the authors: Among the unique TCR beta chains that a later analysis counted, around 82 million in all, roughly 9.9 million were shared. The table came from immunoSEQ multiplex PCR; TCRdb's copy has only in-frame clones and leaves some out. V and J calls and clone size follow that table, whereas D and trimming were derived from the DNA. The data hold roughly 200,000 clones, with 75% to 90% observed a single time. This clone showed up just once. Antigen specificity is unknown. The sample comprised PBMCs. This TCR derives from a boy between 2 and 10 years old in good health and CMV-seronegative.

The CDR3 loop is CASRGARRAFF. CDR3 nucleotide sequence: TGTGCCAGCAGGGGGGCCCGGAGGGCTTTCTTT. V gene TRBV27 combines with J gene TRBJ1-1, with D maybe TRBD1 (6 bases). V lost 6 bases and J 11 bases, leaving 13 bases between the germline ends. The CDR3 is made up of 11 amino acids. Germline lookup yields CDR1 MNHEY and CDR2 SMNVEV (reference sequence).